These 9 T cell receptor beta chains share one sample of origin, sequenced in a study of blood T cell repertoires in COVID-19. The assay was immunoSEQ multiplex PCR, and TCRdb's table has in-frame clones only and misses some. The sample includes 150,000 to 200,000 clones, about 83% of them seen just once. Sequenced sample: PBMCs or T cells enriched from blood (not recorded which). The receptors come from a woman younger than 45 who had been exposed to COVID-19.

This sequence joins TRBV5-4 and TRBJ2-5; no clear D. CDR3 length equals 13 residues. Trimming took off 6 bases at V and 2 bases at J, with 11 bases between the two ends. From germline, CDR1 is SGHNT and CDR2 YYREEE (reference sequence). CDR3 DNA: TGTGCCAGCACTTCCTCGGTGCAAGAGACCCAGTACTTC. Its protein product is CASTSSVQETQYF.

The chain recombines TRBV18 with TRBJ2-1, with D possibly TRBD1 on 6 matching bases. The CDR3 is 16 amino acids. The germline gives CDR1 KGHSH, CDR2 LQKENI. V was trimmed by 5 bases and J by 9 bases, leaving 23 bases between them. The CDR3 here is CASSGVQGKLFGEQFF. The CDR3 DNA reads TGTGCCAGCTCAGGAGTACAGGGAAAATTGTTCGGTGAGCAGTTCTTC.

The chain couples TRBV2 to TRBJ1-6, with 9 bases aligning to TRBD1. After removal of 6 bases from V and 0 bases from J, the junction contained 15 bases not matched to a gene. CDR1 and CDR2 (germline): SNHLY, FYNNEI. This CDR3 has 20 residues. The CDR3 sequence is CASRRSSAGTGSSYNSPLHF. DNA of the CDR3: TGTGCCAGCAGAAGGAGCTCGGCCGGGACAGGGAGCTCCTATAATTCACCCCTCCACTTT. Based on the CDR3 plus reference TRBV2 and TRBJ1-6, the full variable domain is EPEVTQTPSHQVTQMGQEVILRCVPISNHLYFYWYRQILGQKVEFLVSFYNNEISEKSEIFDDQFSVERPDGSNFTLKIRSTKLEDSAMYFCASRRSSAGTGSSYNSPLHFGNGTRLTVT.

The chain recombines TRBV5-1 with TRBJ2-7, with 11 bases fitting TRBD1. The V segment lost 0 bases and the J segment 7 bases; nucleotides outside the gene matches: 6. Germline V gene data show CDR1 as SGHRS and CDR2 as YFSETQ. CDR3 length: 15 amino acids. CDR3 sequence: CASSLETGQGGEQYF. In DNA form, the CDR3 reads TGCGCCAGCAGCTTGGAAACGGGACAGGGGGGAGAGCAGTACTTC. Using reference TRBV5-1 and TRBJ2-7 for the parts outside the CDR3, the full variable domain is KAGVTQTPRYLIKTRGQQVTLSCSPISGHRSVSWYQQTPGQGLQFLFEYFSETQRNKGNFPGRFSGRQFSNSRSEMNVSTLELGDSALYLCASSLETGQGGEQYFGPGTRLTVT.

The rearrangement uses TRBV6-2 or TRBV6-3 and TRBJ2-1; 8 bases map to TRBD2. The junction had 2 bases not matched to a gene; V was cut back by 0 bases and J by 7 bases. CDR3 length equals 14 residues. Germline CDR1 reads MNHEY; CDR2 reads SVGEGT. DNA of the CDR3: TGTGCCAGCAGTTACTCCCCTAGCGGGAATGAGCAGTTCTTC. It translates to CASSYSPSGNEQFF.

The V call is TRBV28, the J call TRBJ2-7, with a weak D call TRBD2 (7 bases). V lost 7 bases and J 2 bases, leaving 21 bases between the germline ends. Looked up from germline, CDR1 is MDHEN and CDR2 is SYDVKM. CDR3 size: 16 residues. This CDR3 reads CASKGGGGETPYEQYF. For the CDR3, the DNA is TGTGCCAGCAAAGGGGGGGGCGGCGAAACCCCCTACGAGCAGTACTTC.

V gene TRBV10-3 combines with J gene TRBJ1-2; tentatively, D is TRBD1 (5 bases). There are 14 residues in the CDR3. Trimming left V 2 bases short and J 5 bases short, with 12 bases between. The V gene's germline CDR1 is ENHRY and CDR2 SYGVKD. The CDR3 sequence: CAISEDTQGYGYTF. The CDR3 bases are TGTGCCATCAGTGAGGATACCCAGGGATATGGCTACACCTTC.

This clone appeared a single time. The chain carries TRBV11-2 and TRBJ1-1, with D possibly TRBD1 on 5 matching bases. The CDR3 runs 13 residues. Looked up from germline, CDR1 is SGHAT and CDR2 is FQNNGV. Between the trimmed V and J ends, which lost 2 bases and 7 bases, there was a span of 11 bases. The CDR3 DNA reads TGTGCCAGCAGCTTATTGCGGGGCATTGAAGCTTTCTTT. Translation: CASSLLRGIEAFF.

The chain combines TRBV7-2 with TRBJ1-5, with 10 bases aligning to TRBD1. V dropped 4 bases and J dropped 5; count of bases not matched to a gene: 5. Looked up from germline, CDR1 is SGHTA and CDR2 is FQGNSA. CDR3 size: 15 residues. The CDR3 region is CASSSRDRGYQPQHF. The CDR3 DNA follows: TGTGCCAGCAGCTCCCGGGACAGGGGTTATCAGCCCCAGCATTTT.